The table lists the clone carrying this T cell receptor (beta chain) with a few counts. The antigen is unknown. This CDR3 region has 16 residues. Germline values: CDR1 MNHNS, CDR2 SASEGT. Trimming cost V 5 bases and J 7 bases; bases outside gene matches: 11. Researchers made TCR beta libraries by using iRepertoire HTBI primers and running Arm-PCR on CDR3 regions. TCRdb reanalysed the multiplex PCR reads using MiXCR and keeps one entry per CDR3 protein. The sample includes roughly 560,000 distinct CDR3 sequences, around 12% seen only once; the top ten take 7.5% to 9%. As for time point: newly diagnosed GD, antithyroid drugs for less than 3 months. TCR sequences were obtained from RNA taken from PBMCs. This entry is derived from a study of regulatory T cells in long-lasting Graves disease. Study-level results: Reduced TCR diversity was observed in persistent Graves' patients versus newly diagnosed patients.

The sample was also reused in another study, on T cells in Graves' hyperthyroidism and ophthalmopathy. That work states: Hyperthyroidism in the patients, aged 18 to 65, was newly diagnosed and under 2 months in duration. Most thyroid-expanded clonotypes above 0.001 were also found in blood.

This receptor was identified in a woman aged 25 to 39 with Graves disease. The V call is TRBV6-1, the J call TRBJ2-2; 9 bases align to TRBD1. The sequenced sample was peripheral blood mononuclear cells (PBMCs), obtained at new diagnosis, from a patient treated with antithyroid drugs. CDR3 region: CASSPPGQGFFGELFF. CDR3 bases: TGTGCCAGCAGTCCCCCGGGACAGGGCTTTTTCGGGGAGCTGTTTTTT.